Given below is one T cell receptor beta chain in context. The data originate from a study of shared clonotypes between healthy human individuals. The data were produced by immunoSEQ multiplex PCR, yet TCRdb's version contains in-frame clones alone and is incomplete. The sample consists of under 2.5 million clones, 92% of them appearing once. V was pared by 2 bases and J by 0 bases, with 11 bases between. In germline, CDR1 is SGHRS, CDR2 YFSETQ. The CDR3 covers 16 residues. V usage is TRBV5-1 and J usage is TRBJ2-2; the D call may be TRBD1 or TRBD2 (5 bases each). The sample consisted of naive CD4+ T cells from PBMCs. As for subset: CD45RA+ positively selected. This clonotype was obtained from a man between 18 and 29 years old in good health. Some clones in this sample may be carry-over from other donors' samples. The CDR3 sequence is CASSLPSGPNTGELFF. As DNA, the CDR3 is TGCGCCAGCAGCTTACCGTCGGGACCGAACACCGGGGAGCTGTTTTTT.